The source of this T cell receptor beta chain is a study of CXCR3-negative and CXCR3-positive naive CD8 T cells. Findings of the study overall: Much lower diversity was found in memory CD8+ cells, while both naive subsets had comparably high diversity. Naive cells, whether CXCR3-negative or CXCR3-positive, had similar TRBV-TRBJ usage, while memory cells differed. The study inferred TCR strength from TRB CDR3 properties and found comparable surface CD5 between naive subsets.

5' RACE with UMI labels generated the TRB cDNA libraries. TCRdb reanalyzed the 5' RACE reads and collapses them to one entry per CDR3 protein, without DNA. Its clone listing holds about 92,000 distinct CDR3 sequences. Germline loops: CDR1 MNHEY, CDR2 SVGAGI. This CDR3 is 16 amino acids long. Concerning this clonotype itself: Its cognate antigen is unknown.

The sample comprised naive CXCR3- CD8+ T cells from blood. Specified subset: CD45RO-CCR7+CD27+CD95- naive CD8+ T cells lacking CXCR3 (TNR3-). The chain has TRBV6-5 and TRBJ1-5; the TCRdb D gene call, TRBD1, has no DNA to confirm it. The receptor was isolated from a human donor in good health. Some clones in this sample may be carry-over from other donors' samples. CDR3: CASSYARTNGNQPQHF.